The rows below give T cell receptor beta chains drawn from one sample of a study of blood T cell repertoires in COVID-19. The assay was immunoSEQ multiplex PCR, and TCRdb's table has in-frame clones only and misses some. The data contain approximately 81,000 clones, roughly 89% of them singletons. The material sequenced was PBMCs or T cells enriched from blood (not recorded which). The receptor source for this set is a woman between 45 and 65 years old with acute COVID-19. Both conserved end residues are part of each CDR3. D genes are given only for firm matches. Part of the rows lack a size; the others show once, few, many or a class for expanded clones.

>TRBD1|.|TRBV10-1|TRBJ2-7
CASSESQGDYEQYF
TGCGCCAGCAGTGAGTCTCAGGGGGACTACGAGCAGTACTTC
>TRBD2|.|TRBV7-3|TRBJ2-1
CASSLRGSGSKSYNEQFF
TGTGCCAGCAGCTTAAGGGGCAGCGGGAGTAAGTCCTACAATGAGCAGTTCTTC
>.|.|TRBV5-4|TRBJ2-5
CASSQAGNQETQYF
TGTGCCAGCAGCCAAGCAGGAAACCAAGAGACCCAGTACTTC
>.|.|TRBV24-1|TRBJ1-2
CATSDPWDGRGGYTF
TGTGCCACCAGTGATCCCTGGGACGGCCGGGGGGGCTACACCTTC
>.|.|TRBV27|TRBJ2-2
CASSLLAQGELFF
TGTGCCAGCAGTTTATTGGCACAGGGGGAGCTGTTTTTT
>.|.|TRBV29-1|TRBJ1-2
CSSEDGGHYGYTF
TGCAGCTCCGAAGATGGCGGTCACTATGGCTACACCTTC
>.|.|TRBV9|TRBJ2-7
CASSGGPSAGYEQYF
TGTGCCAGCAGCGGCGGGCCCAGCGCAGGCTACGAGCAGTACTTC
>.|.|TRBV13|TRBJ2-3
CASSLDGGRSTDTQYF
TGTGCCAGCAGCTTAGACGGAGGGCGTAGCACAGATACGCAGTATTTT
>.|once|TRBV29-1|TRBJ1-3
CSVGGPGNTIYF
TGCAGCGTGGGGGGGCCTGGAAACACCATATATTTT
>.|.|TRBV19|TRBJ1-1
CAGSLTMNTEAFF
TGTGCCGGGAGCTTGACAATGAACACTGAAGCTTTCTTT
>TRBD2|.|TRBV10-3|TRBJ2-1
CAISGDRQGLAGGSSYNEQFF
TGTGCCATCAGTGGGGACAGGCAGGGACTAGCGGGAGGGAGCTCCTACAATGAGCAGTTCTTC
>TRBD2|.|TRBV14|TRBJ2-1
CASSPIAGAGYNEQFF
TGTGCCAGCAGCCCTATAGCGGGAGCGGGGTACAATGAGCAGTTCTTC
>.|.|TRBV25-1|TRBJ1-1
CASSEFAYKNTEAFF
TGTGCCAGCAGTGAGTTCGCTTACAAGAACACTGAAGCTTTCTTT
>.|.|TRBV6-5|TRBJ2-1
CASSKHNEQFF
TGTGCCAGCAGTAAGCACAATGAGCAGTTCTTC
>.|.|TRBV6-5|TRBJ2-2
CAAASGTGELFF
TGTGCCGCGGCGTCGGGCACCGGGGAGCTGTTTTTT
>TRBD1|.|TRBV19|TRBJ1-5
CASQKRDRYQPQHF
TGTGCCAGCCAAAAGAGGGACAGGTATCAGCCCCAGCATTTT
>TRBD1|.|TRBV29-1|TRBJ1-3
CSVEGDRGRNTIYF
TGCAGCGTTGAGGGGGACAGGGGGAGGAACACCATATATTTT
>.|.|TRBV3-1/TRBV3-2|TRBJ1-1
CASSQDLDSQLNTEAFF
TGTGCCAGCAGCCAAGACCTCGACTCTCAACTAAACACTGAAGCTTTCTTT
>.|.|TRBV5-4|TRBJ2-3
CASSLQGVGDTQYF
TGTGCCAGCAGCCTACAGGGAGTTGGAGATACGCAGTATTTT
>TRBD1|once|TRBV5-1|TRBJ2-1
CASSARDSSYNEQFF
TGCGCCAGCAGCGCCCGGGACAGCTCCTACAATGAGCAGTTCTTC
>.|.|TRBV4-2|TRBJ2-5
CASSQDGAEETQYF
TGTGCCAGCAGCCAAGATGGGGCGGAAGAGACCCAGTACTTC
>TRBD1|.|TRBV10-3|TRBJ1-5
CAISATGVDSNQPQHF
TGTGCCATCAGCGCTACAGGGGTAGATAGCAATCAGCCCCAGCATTTT
>TRBD2|.|TRBV7-2|TRBJ2-6
CASSLALLAGYSGANVLTF
TGTGCCAGCAGCTTAGCTCTACTAGCGGGGTACTCTGGGGCCAACGTCCTGACTTTC
>.|.|TRBV11-3|TRBJ2-7
CASSSDSYEQYF
TGTGCCAGCAGCTCGGACAGTTACGAGCAGTACTTC
>TRBD1|.|TRBV2|TRBJ1-1
CASSVTGGWTEAFF
TGTGCCAGCAGTGTGACAGGGGGATGGACTGAAGCTTTCTTT
>TRBD1|.|TRBV19|TRBJ1-2
CASSIEPRQGKGYTF
TGTGCCAGTAGTATAGAACCTCGACAGGGTAAGGGCTACACCTTC
>TRBD2|.|TRBV11-2|TRBJ2-2
CASSQLSGRAPGELFF
TGTGCCAGCAGCCAACTCAGCGGGAGGGCCCCCGGGGAGCTGTTTTTT
>.|.|TRBV15|TRBJ1-1
CATSRPGMNTEAFF
TGTGCCACCAGCAGGCCGGGGATGAACACTGAAGCTTTCTTT
>TRBD2|.|TRBV6-5|TRBJ2-1
CASSLAESSYNEQFF
TGTGCCAGCAGTCTAGCGGAGAGCTCCTACAATGAGCAGTTCTTC